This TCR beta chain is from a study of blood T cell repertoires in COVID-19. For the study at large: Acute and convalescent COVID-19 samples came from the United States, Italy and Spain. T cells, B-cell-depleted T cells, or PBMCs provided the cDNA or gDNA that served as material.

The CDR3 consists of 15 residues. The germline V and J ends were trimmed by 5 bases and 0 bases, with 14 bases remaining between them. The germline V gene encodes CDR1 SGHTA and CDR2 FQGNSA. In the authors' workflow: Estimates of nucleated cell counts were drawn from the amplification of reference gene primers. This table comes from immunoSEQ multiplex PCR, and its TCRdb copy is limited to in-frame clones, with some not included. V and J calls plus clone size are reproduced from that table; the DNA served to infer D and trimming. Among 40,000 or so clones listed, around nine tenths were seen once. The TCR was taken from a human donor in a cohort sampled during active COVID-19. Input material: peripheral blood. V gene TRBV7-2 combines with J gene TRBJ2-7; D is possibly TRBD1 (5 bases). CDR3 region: CASSPARGSSYEQYF. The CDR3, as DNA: TGTGCCAGCAGCCCCGCTAGGGGAAGCTCCTACGAGCAGTACTTC. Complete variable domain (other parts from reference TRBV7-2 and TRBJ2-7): GAGVSQSPSNKVTEKGKDVELRCDPISGHTALYWYRQSLGQGLEFLIYFQGNSAPDKSGLPSDRFSAERTGGSVSTLTIQRTQQEDSAVYLCASSPARGSSYEQYFGPGTRLTVT.